The 3 T cell receptor beta chains reported below all come from one sample, sequenced in a study of blood T cell repertoires in COVID-19. Assay: immunoSEQ multiplex PCR; the TCRdb copy retains only in-frame clones and omits some. The sample comprises some 130,000 clones, over 85% of which are singletons, and approximately 3.5% rests with the top ten. The sample consisted of peripheral blood. Receptor source: a man aged 45-65 years with active COVID-19.

The chain is built from TRBV6-2 or TRBV6-3 and TRBJ1-1; no firm D call. V lost 0 bases to trimming and J lost 3 bases, with 11 bases between them. Germline lookup yields CDR1 MNHEY and CDR2 SVGEGT. The CDR3 is 15 amino acids. In nucleotides, the CDR3 is TGTGCCAGCAGTTACTCGATCTCGGTGGACACTGAAGCTTTCTTT. Its translation: CASSYSISVDTEAFF.

The chain is built from TRBV12-3 or TRBV12-4 and TRBJ2-2; D uncertain. The CDR3 runs to 13 residues. Deletions cut 1 base from V and 6 bases from J, with 6 bases between. This chain's CDR3 is CASSLELAGELFF. Written as DNA, the CDR3 is TGTGCCAGCAGTTTAGAGCTGGCCGGGGAGCTGTTTTTT.

For the CDR3, the DNA is TGTGCCAGCAGCTTGGTAGCGGGAGGATTCACAGATACGCAGTATTTT. Its translation is CASSLVAGGFTDTQYF. The chain carries TRBV5-6 and TRBJ2-3; TRBD2 aligns across 10 bases. The CDR3 spans 16 residues. Germline CDR1 and CDR2: SGHDT and YYEEEE. The junction had 3 bases not matched to a gene; V was cut back by 0 bases and J by 2 bases.